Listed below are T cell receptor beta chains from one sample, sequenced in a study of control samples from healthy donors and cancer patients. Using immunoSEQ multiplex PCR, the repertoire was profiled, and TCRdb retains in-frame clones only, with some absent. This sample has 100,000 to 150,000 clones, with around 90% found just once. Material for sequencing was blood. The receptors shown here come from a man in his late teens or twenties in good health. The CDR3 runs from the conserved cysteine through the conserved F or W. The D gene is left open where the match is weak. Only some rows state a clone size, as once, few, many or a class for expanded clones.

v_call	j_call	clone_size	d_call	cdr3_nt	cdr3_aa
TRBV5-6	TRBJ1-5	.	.	TGTGCCAGCAGCTTGGCGAGCGCTCAGTTGTCCCAGCATTTT	CASSLASAQLSQHF
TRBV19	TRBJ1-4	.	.	TGTGCCAGTAGTATCCGACAGGCTTGGGCTAATGAAAAACTGTTTTTT	CASSIRQAWANEKLFF
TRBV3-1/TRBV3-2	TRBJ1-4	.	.	TGTGCCAGCAGCCCTTCTGCAACTAATGAAAAACTGTTTTTT	CASSPSATNEKLFF
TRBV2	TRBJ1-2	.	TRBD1	TGTGCCAGCAGTGGACAGGGGAAGCTGGACGGCTACACCTTC	CASSGQGKLDGYTF
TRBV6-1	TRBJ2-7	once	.	TGTGCCAGCAGTGAAGGTTACGAGCAGTACTTC	CASSEGYEQYF
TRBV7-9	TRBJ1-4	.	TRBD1	TGTGCCAGCAGCTTAGCGCTACCGGACAGGGGTATTGAAAAACTGTTTTTT	CASSLALPDRGIEKLFF
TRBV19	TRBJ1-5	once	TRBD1	TGTGCCAGTAGTATGGGGACAGGGGGGGATCAGCCCCAGCATTTT	CASSMGTGGDQPQHF
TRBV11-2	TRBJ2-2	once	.	TGTGCCAGCAGCCGCACTGGACAAACGAACACCGGGGAGCTGTTTTTT	CASSRTGQTNTGELFF
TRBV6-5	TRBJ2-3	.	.	TGTGCCAGCAGTAGGACACCTAGCACAGATACGCAGTATTTT	CASSRTPSTDTQYF
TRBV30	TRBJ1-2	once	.	TGTGCCTGGCACCCGGCCCAACAGGCGGTTGTGGGGGGTAGTGGCTACACCTTC	CAWHPAQQAVVGGSGYTF
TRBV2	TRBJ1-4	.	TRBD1	TGTGCCAGCAGAGAAATTCCGGGACAGGGAAATGAAAAACTGTTTTTT	CASREIPGQGNEKLFF
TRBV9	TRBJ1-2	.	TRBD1	TGTGCCAGCTATAACCGGGACAGGGGAAGCTACACCTTC	CASYNRDRGSYTF
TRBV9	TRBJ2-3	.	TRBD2	TGTGCCAGCAGCGCCCGAGAGACTAGCGGGGGGGCAGATACGCAGTATTTT	CASSARETSGGADTQYF
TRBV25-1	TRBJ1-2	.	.	TGTGCCAGCAGTGAATTTTCAGGGGCCGTGTATGGCTACACCTTC	CASSEFSGAVYGYTF
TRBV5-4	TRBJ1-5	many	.	TGTGCCAGCTGCGGCAGGGACGATCGGCAGCCCCAGCATTTT	CASCGRDDRQPQHF
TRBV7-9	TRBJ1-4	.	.	TGTGCCAGCAGCTTAGGCCATTCTAATGAAAAACTGTTTTTT	CASSLGHSNEKLFF
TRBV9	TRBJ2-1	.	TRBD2	TGTGCCAGCAGCGTAGTTCGGGGGGGAAACAATGAGCAGTTCTTC	CASSVVRGGNNEQFF
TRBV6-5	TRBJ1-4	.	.	TGTGCCAGCAGTTATTTCGGCAGGGGTTCTAATGAAAAACTGTTTTTT	CASSYFGRGSNEKLFF
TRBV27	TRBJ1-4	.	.	TGTGCCAGCAGTTTAACCTCCAGGGTCCGCTCGGATGATGAAAAACTGTTTTTT	CASSLTSRVRSDDEKLFF
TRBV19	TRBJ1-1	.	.	TGTGCCAGTAGTATAGGTCCAGGGTGGACTGAAGCTTTCTTT	CASSIGPGWTEAFF
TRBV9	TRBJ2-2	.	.	TGTGCCAGCAGCGTTGCAACCACCGGGGAGCTGTTTTTT	CASSVATTGELFF
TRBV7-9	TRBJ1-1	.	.	TGTGCCAGCAGCCCCTTCCGGGCTGTGAACACTGAAGCTTTCTTT	CASSPFRAVNTEAFF
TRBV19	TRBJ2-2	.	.	TGTGCCAGTAGCCCCACGGCCTCCGGGGAGCTGTTTTTT	CASSPTASGELFF
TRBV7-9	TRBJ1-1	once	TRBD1	TGTGCCAGCAGCTTAGGAGGGACAGAGGAAGCTTTCTTT	CASSLGGTEEAFF
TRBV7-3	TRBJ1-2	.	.	TGTGCCAGCAGCTTCCCCCAACCGGGACTTCATGGCTACACCTTC	CASSFPQPGLHGYTF
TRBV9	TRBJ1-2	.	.	TGTGCCAGCAACTTGGGCCCAAACTATGGCTACACCTTC	CASNLGPNYGYTF
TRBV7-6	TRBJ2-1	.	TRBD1	TGTGCCAGCAGCTTGGCCGACAGGGGGAATTACAATGAGCAGTTCTTC	CASSLADRGNYNEQFF
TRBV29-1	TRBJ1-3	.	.	TGCAGCGTTGAAGTCGCAGGCGGAAACACCATATATTTT	CSVEVAGGNTIYF
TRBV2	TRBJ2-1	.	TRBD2	TGTGCCAGGTGCGGGACTAGCGGCCCCTCCTACAATGAGCAGTTCTTC	CARCGTSGPSYNEQFF